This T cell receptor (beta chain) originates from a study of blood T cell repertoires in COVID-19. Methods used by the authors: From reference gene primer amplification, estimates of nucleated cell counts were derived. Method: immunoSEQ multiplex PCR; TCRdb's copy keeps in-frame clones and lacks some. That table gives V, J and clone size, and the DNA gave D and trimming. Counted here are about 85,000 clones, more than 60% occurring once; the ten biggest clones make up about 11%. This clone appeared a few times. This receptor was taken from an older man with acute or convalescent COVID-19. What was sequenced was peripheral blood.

In nucleotides, the CDR3 is TGTGCCAGCAGCAGGGACAGTAACACCGGGGAGCTGTTTTTT. It translates to CASSRDSNTGELFF. V gene TRBV25-1 combines with J gene TRBJ2-2; 7 positions match TRBD1. CDR3 length: 14 residues. Germline lookup yields CDR1 MGHDK and CDR2 SYGVNS. V was pared by 6 bases and J by 2 bases, with 3 bases of the junction left unmatched.